This T cell receptor beta chain came from a study of cytomegalovirus exposure and HLA in healthy donors. The study, taken as a whole, reports: Most TCR sequences showed up rarely, but some public TCRs showed up in many donors. The authors enumerated over 150 TCR beta chains as linked to cytomegalovirus. Cytomegalovirus status, reportedly, was diagnosed with high specificity and sensitivity by the classifier.

The CDR3 contains 13 residues. With 4 bases clipped from V and 6 bases from J, the junction kept 8 bases outside the gene matches. Germline V gene lookup returns CDR1 SQVTM and CDR2 ANQGSEA. A remark on this clone: Its target is not known.

A multiplex PCR was run with 60 Vbeta primers and 13 Jbeta primers. Some clones are missing from TCRdb's copy, which holds only in-frame ones; the method was immunoSEQ multiplex PCR. Altogether approximately 180,000 clones are present, about 85% being singletons, with the ten largest covering 1.6%. This sequence was found in a woman aged 45-65 years in good health and CMV-seronegative. V gene TRBV29-1 combines with J gene TRBJ2-7; 8 bases are a match to TRBD2. The sample comprised PBMCs. This CDR3 is CSVGVSGGGEQYF. DNA for the CDR3: TGCAGCGTTGGGGTCAGCGGGGGTGGCGAGCAGTACTTC.